Below, 3 T cell receptor beta chains from the same sample are listed, as sequenced in a study of early T cells in non-severe SARS-CoV-2 infection. In TCRdb, the 5' RACE reads were re-called with MiXCR into one record per CDR3 protein. The sample consists of 30,000 to 35,000 distinct CDR3 sequences, about 5% of them appearing once. Sequenced sample: whole blood. The receptors come from an adult who was a healthcare worker with PCR-confirmed SARS-CoV-2 infection or an uninfected control (not recorded which).

In this sample, this clonotype turned up many times. CDR3 sequence: CASSEITGTGNIQYF. As DNA, the CDR3 is TGTGCCAGCAGTGAAATAACGGGAACGGGAAACATTCAGTACTTC. The rearrangement uses TRBV2 and TRBJ2-4; a possible D gene is TRBD2 (5 bases). The CDR3 is 15 amino acids. V was cut by 2 bases and J by 6 bases, with 14 bases left in between. Germline assignment: CDR1 SNHLY and CDR2 FYNNEI.

This clonotype was observed at least ten times. The CDR3 DNA follows: TGCAGCGCCCAAGGAGGCAATCAGCCCCAGCATTTT. It encodes CSAQGGNQPQHF. The chain uses TRBV29-1 and TRBJ1-5; no clear D. Germline values: CDR1 SQVTM, CDR2 ANQGSEA. Deletions cut 7 bases from V and 2 bases from J, with 9 bases between. This CDR3 region has 12 residues. Variable domain in full (rest from reference TRBV29-1 and TRBJ1-5): SAVISQKPSRDICQRGTSLTIQCQVDSQVTMMFWYRQQPGQSLTLIATANQGSEATYESGFVIDKFPISRPNLTFSTLTVSNMSPEDSSIYLCSAQGGNQPQHFGDGTRLSIL.

The V gene is TRBV16, the J gene TRBJ2-2; D gene unclear. This CDR3 comprises 11 residues. Looked up from germline, CDR1 is KGHSY and CDR2 is FQNENV. V shed 2 bases and J shed 8 bases, with 3 bases lying between them. This CDR3 reads CASSQPGELFF. The CDR3 nucleotides read TGTGCCAGCAGCCAACCTGGGGAGCTGTTTTTT.